The 27 T cell receptor beta chains below were found in one sample sequenced in a study of cytomegalovirus exposure and HLA in healthy donors. Primers included in the PCR were 60 Vbeta and 13 Jbeta primers. Assay used: immunoSEQ multiplex PCR; TCRdb lists only in-frame clones, some missing. The data hold fewer than 80,000 clones, with 74% observed a single time. Sequencing used PBMCs. The receptors originated from a woman aged 55-75 years in good health and CMV-seropositive.

At least ten counts were recorded for this clone. The chain is built from TRBV5-6 and TRBJ1-1, with TRBD1 matching over 8 bases. The V gene end was trimmed by 0 bases and the J gene end by 4 bases; junction bases not matched to a gene: 8. Germline CDR1 SGHDT, CDR2 YYEEEE. The CDR3 contains 16 residues. In DNA, the CDR3 is TGTGCCAGCAGCTTGGCCAGGGGGCGAAGGAGCACTGAAGCTTTCTTT. It is translated as CASSLARGRRSTEAFF.

The chain couples TRBV5-4 to TRBJ1-5, with TRBD1 matching over 7 bases. Trimming removed 3 bases from V and 5 bases from J; junction bases left unmatched: 2. The germline CDR1 and CDR2 sequences are SGHNT and YYREEE (reference sequence). The CDR3 is 13 amino acids. The CDR3 region has the DNA TGTGCCAGCAGCTCCGGACAGGATCAGCCCCAGCATTTT. Translating it yields CASSSGQDQPQHF.

This chain links TRBV5-4 with TRBJ1-2; D is unresolved. The CDR3 sequence is 14 residues long. Germline V gene data show CDR1 as SGHNT and CDR2 as YYREEE (reference sequence). The V and J ends lost 0 bases and 0 bases respectively, with 6 bases between them. The CDR3 region has the DNA TGTGCCAGCAGCTTGGCGTCGGCTAACTATGGCTACACCTTC. Protein product: CASSLASANYGYTF. The full variable domain, completed using reference TRBV5-4 and TRBJ1-2, is ETGVTQSPTHLIKTRGQQVTLRCSSQSGHNTVSWYQQALGQGPQFIFQYYREEENGRGNFPPRFSGLQFPNYSSELNVNALELDDSALYLCASSLASANYGYTFGSGTRLTVV.

The sample holds one count of this clone. The gene calls are TRBV5-4 and TRBJ1-2; the D is unclear. The germline V gene has CDR1 SGHNT and CDR2 YYREEE (reference sequence). The CDR3 is made up of 12 amino acids. Trimming cost V 0 bases and J 7 bases, with 7 bases left between them. CDR3 nucleotides: TGTGCCAGCAGCTTGGACAGAGTTGGCTACACCTTC. Residues: CASSLDRVGYTF.

This clone was recorded only once. The chain uses TRBV10-1 and TRBJ2-1; 10 bases fit TRBD2. Germline CDR1 is WNHNN and CDR2 is SYGVQD (reference sequence). CDR3 size: 15 residues. V trimming: 4 bases; J trimming: 7 bases; junction bases outside the gene matches: 7. CDR3 residues: CASSAQAGGPNEQFF. DNA of the CDR3: TGCGCCAGCAGTGCCCAAGCGGGAGGGCCGAATGAGCAGTTCTTC.

CDR3 DNA sequence: TGCAGCGTTGTCGCAGGGGGTAATACTGAAGCTTTCTTT. Protein sequence: CSVVAGGNTEAFF. The rearrangement links TRBV29-1 to TRBJ1-1; TRBD1 matches at 7 bases. CDR3 length: 13 residues. Unmatched junction bases numbered 7, after V lost 4 bases and J lost 5 bases. CDR1 is SQVTM, CDR2 ANQGSEA, per germline.

This clone was detected a few times. This sequence joins TRBV19 and TRBJ2-1; tentative D call: TRBD2 (5 bases). Germline loops: CDR1 LNHDA, CDR2 SQIVND (reference sequence). Between the trimmed V and J ends, which lost 5 bases and 6 bases, there was a span of 14 bases. The CDR3 is 14 residues long. CDR3 DNA: TGTGCCAGTAGTGGACTGGTTATGGGCAATGAGCAGTTCTTC. Translating it yields CASSGLVMGNEQFF. Full variable domain (rest looked up from reference TRBV19 and TRBJ2-1): DGGITQSPKYLFRKEGQNVTLSCEQNLNHDAMYWYRQDPGQGLRLIYYSQIVNDFQKGDIAEGYSVSREKKESFPLTVTSAQKNPTAFYLCASSGLVMGNEQFFGPGTRLTVL.

The V call is TRBV27, the J call TRBJ1-2, with D possibly TRBD1 on 5 matching bases. Deletions cut 5 bases from V and 2 bases from J, with 21 bases between. CDR1 is MNHEY, CDR2 SMNVEV, per germline (reference sequence). The CDR3 runs to 17 residues. Here the CDR3 reads CASSDQGRKVSNYGYTF. The CDR3 coding sequence is TGTGCCAGCAGTGATCAGGGCCGGAAAGTCTCGAACTATGGCTACACCTTC.

This clone was counted once. The CDR3 nucleotides read TGTGCCAGCAGTAAGCGGGGCAGCTACAATGAGCAGTTCTTC. Translating gives CASSKRGSYNEQFF. The J gene is TRBJ2-1, the V gene TRBV7-2; 7 bases fit TRBD2. The V segment lost 6 bases and the J segment 3 bases; nucleotides outside the gene matches: 5. Germline CDR1 is SGHTA and CDR2 is FQGNSA. The CDR3 loop spans 14 amino acids.

The V and J genes are TRBV30 and TRBJ1-4; D remains unclear. Germline CDR1 GTSNPN, CDR2 SVGIG (reference sequence). Trimming stripped 7 bases from V and 0 bases from J, with 9 bases between. The CDR3 sequence is 13 residues long. CDR3 protein: CASEPATNEKLFF. CDR3 DNA: TGTGCCTCCGAGCCTGCAACTAATGAAAAACTGTTTTTT.

This chain links TRBV9 with TRBJ2-6, with a weak D call TRBD2 (5 bases). CDR1 and CDR2 from the germline V gene are SGDLS and YYNGEE. The CDR3 extends over 16 amino acids. V gave up 1 base and J gave up 4 bases, with 12 bases separating them. CDR3 residues: CASSVRGQPGANVLTF. Written as DNA, the CDR3 is TGTGCCAGCAGCGTACGGGGTCAGCCCGGGGCCAACGTCCTGACTTTC.

This sequence joins TRBV2 and TRBJ1-5; D possibly corresponds to TRBD1 (5 bases). V lost 2 bases and J 4 bases, leaving 12 bases between the germline ends. Germline-derived CDR1 and CDR2 are SNHLY and FYNNEI. The CDR3 is 15 residues long. CDR3 nucleotides: TGTGCCAGCAGTGAACTTCAGGGTGGTAATCAGCCCCAGCATTTT. Translating it yields CASSELQGGNQPQHF. Full variable domain (outside the CDR3, taken from reference TRBV2 and TRBJ1-5): EPEVTQTPSHQVTQMGQEVILRCVPISNHLYFYWYRQILGQKVEFLVSFYNNEISEKSEIFDDQFSVERPDGSNFTLKIRSTKLEDSAMYFCASSELQGGNQPQHFGDGTRLSIL.

The rearrangement joins TRBV5-1 to TRBJ1-1, with 11 bases lining up with TRBD1. The CDR3 spans 17 residues. V shed 4 bases and J 1 base; nucleotides not matched to a gene: 9. The germline CDR1 and CDR2 sequences are SGHRS and YFSETQ. CDR3 region: CASSTVGTGGPNTEAFF. The CDR3 DNA reads as TGCGCCAGCAGCACAGTAGGGACAGGGGGACCGAACACTGAAGCTTTCTTT.

The V and J genes are TRBV9 and TRBJ1-6, with D perhaps TRBD1 (5 bases). The germline CDR1 and CDR2 sequences are SGDLS and YYNGEE. There are 14 residues in the CDR3. V gave up 1 base and J gave up 7 bases, with 9 bases separating them. The CDR3 DNA reads as TGTGCCAGCAGCGTACAGGGTACAAATTCACCCCTCCACTTT. Protein sequence: CASSVQGTNSPLHF. Complete variable domain (other parts from reference TRBV9 and TRBJ1-6): DSGVTQTPKHLITATGQRVTLRCSPRSGDLSVYWYQQSLDQGLQFLIQYYNGEERAKGNILERFSAQQFPDLHSELNLSSLELGDSALYFCASSVQGTNSPLHFGNGTRLTVT.

This clone occurred once. The rearrangement links TRBV18 to TRBJ1-1; D may be TRBD1 (6 bases). The CDR3 contains 15 residues. Germline CDR1 reads KGHSH; CDR2 reads LQKENI. With 6 bases removed from V and 0 bases from J, the gap between germline ends came to 14 bases. The CDR3 reads CASSRDTPMNTEAFF. As DNA, the CDR3 is TGTGCCAGCTCCCGGGACACTCCGATGAACACTGAAGCTTTCTTT.

The genes are TRBV15 and TRBJ2-3; 13 bases are shared with TRBD2. The germline CDR1 and CDR2 sequences are LNHNV and YYDKDF (reference sequence). The V segment lost 6 bases and the J segment 3 bases; nucleotides outside the gene matches: 0. The CDR3 totals 14 residues. CDR3 sequence reads: CATRGLAGTDTQYF. In nucleotides, the CDR3 is TGTGCCACCAGGGGACTAGCGGGAACAGATACGCAGTATTTT.

The chain has TRBV2 and TRBJ2-7, with D possibly TRBD1 on 6 matching bases. Germline V gene sequence: CDR1 SNHLY, CDR2 FYNNEI. This CDR3 comprises 13 residues. Trimming left V 9 bases short and J 6 bases short, with 18 bases between. The CDR3 here is CARRTASASEQYF. DNA for the CDR3: TGTGCCAGAAGGACAGCCTCAGCATCCGAGCAGTACTTC.

The chain couples TRBV5-1 to TRBJ2-5; TRBD1 matches 11 bases. Germline loops: CDR1 SGHRS, CDR2 YFSETQ. The ends lost 3 bases at V and 4 bases at J; junction bases unmatched: 5. CDR3 length equals 15 residues. CDR3 region: CASSSGQGARETQYF. In DNA, the CDR3 is TGCGCCAGCAGCTCAGGACAGGGGGCTAGAGAGACCCAGTACTTC.

The chain couples TRBV5-1 to TRBJ1-3; 8 nucleotides match TRBD1. Trimming removed 4 bases from V and 0 bases from J; junction bases left unmatched: 6. The CDR3 extends over 16 amino acids. The germline CDR1 and CDR2 sequences are SGHRS and YFSETQ. For the CDR3, the DNA is TGCGCCAGCAGCACGCAGGACAGGGCCTCTGGAAACACCATATATTTT. Protein: CASSTQDRASGNTIYF.

This rearrangement joins TRBV10-2 to TRBJ1-1; 7 nucleotides align to TRBD1. With 6 bases clipped from V and 6 bases from J, the junction kept 7 bases outside the gene matches. This CDR3 spans 13 amino acids. CDR1 is WSHSY and CDR2 is SAAADI in the germline V gene. CDR3 residues: CASRTQGKAEAFF. DNA of the CDR3: TGCGCCAGCAGGACACAGGGGAAGGCTGAAGCTTTCTTT.

The chain recombines TRBV19 with TRBJ1-1; TRBD1 might be the D (6 bases). CDR1 LNHDA and CDR2 SQIVND come from the germline V gene (reference sequence). Trimming removed 1 base from V and 10 bases from J, with 16 bases in between. This CDR3 contains 14 residues. In DNA form, the CDR3 reads TGTGCCAGTAGTATAGGGACAGTCCAGGGAAGAGCTTTCTTT. This translates into CASSIGTVQGRAFF. The full variable domain, its missing parts supplied by reference TRBV19 and TRBJ1-1, is DGGITQSPKYLFRKEGQNVTLSCEQNLNHDAMYWYRQDPGQGLRLIYYSQIVNDFQKGDIAEGYSVSREKKESFPLTVTSAQKNPTAFYLCASSIGTVQGRAFFGQGTRLTVV.

The chain carries TRBV5-1 and TRBJ2-7, with a tentative D call TRBD1 (6 bases). The CDR3 length is 15 residues. From germline, CDR1 is SGHRS and CDR2 YFSETQ. V lost 0 bases, J lost 3 bases, and 13 bases lay in between. CDR3 in amino acids: CASSLAGTRNYEQYF. The CDR3, as DNA: TGCGCCAGCAGCTTGGCCGGGACAAGAAACTACGAGCAGTACTTC.

As for this clone: The sample contains more than one DNA sequence encoding this CDR3. J is TRBJ1-1 and V is TRBV18; 11 positions agree with TRBD1. The germline CDR1 and CDR2 sequences are KGHSH and LQKENI. Germline trimming cut 3 bases from V and 4 bases from J; bases unmatched to any gene: 1. The CDR3 has 14 residues. The CDR3 protein is CASSPGTGGTEAFF. Here the CDR3 DNA reads TGTGCCAGCTCACCCGGGACAGGGGGCACTGAAGCTTTCTTT.

CDR3 amino acids: CASSDGQDPIYGYTF. The CDR3 region has the DNA TGCGCCAGCAGCGACGGACAGGATCCAATCTATGGCTACACCTTC. The chain is built from TRBV5-1 and TRBJ1-2; 7 nucleotides match TRBD1. With V trimmed by 4 bases and J by 4 bases, 10 bases remained unmatched. This CDR3 region has 15 residues. CDR1 and CDR2 from the germline V gene are SGHRS and YFSETQ.

The chain uses TRBV9 and TRBJ2-2, with 7 bases matching TRBD2. The germline V gene encodes CDR1 SGDLS and CDR2 YYNGEE. The CDR3 covers 17 residues. V gave up 3 bases and J gave up 4 bases; unmatched junction bases: 12. CDR3 sequence (DNA): TGTGCCAGCAGCGCTGCGGTCCTGGGGGGGGTCACCGGGGAGCTGTTTTTT. Translating gives CASSAAVLGGVTGELFF.

This clone was seen more than once but under ten times. The rearrangement links TRBV5-1 to TRBJ2-1, with D maybe TRBD1 (6 bases). CDR3 length: 15 amino acids. Per germline, CDR1 SGHRS and CDR2 YFSETQ. Between the trimmed V and J ends, which lost 4 bases and 6 bases, there was a span of 17 bases. As DNA, the CDR3 is TGCGCCAGCAGCCGACCGGGACACCCTGCCAATGAGCAGTTCTTC. Encoded protein: CASSRPGHPANEQFF.

The chain is built from TRBV19 and TRBJ1-1, with D uncertain. The CDR3 is 13 residues long. The V and J ends lost 5 bases and 1 base respectively, with 8 bases between them. Germline V gene data show CDR1 as LNHDA and CDR2 as SQIVND (reference sequence). In DNA, the CDR3 is TGTGCCAGTAGTTGGGCCGGGAACACTGAAGCTTTCTTT. Translation: CASSWAGNTEAFF.